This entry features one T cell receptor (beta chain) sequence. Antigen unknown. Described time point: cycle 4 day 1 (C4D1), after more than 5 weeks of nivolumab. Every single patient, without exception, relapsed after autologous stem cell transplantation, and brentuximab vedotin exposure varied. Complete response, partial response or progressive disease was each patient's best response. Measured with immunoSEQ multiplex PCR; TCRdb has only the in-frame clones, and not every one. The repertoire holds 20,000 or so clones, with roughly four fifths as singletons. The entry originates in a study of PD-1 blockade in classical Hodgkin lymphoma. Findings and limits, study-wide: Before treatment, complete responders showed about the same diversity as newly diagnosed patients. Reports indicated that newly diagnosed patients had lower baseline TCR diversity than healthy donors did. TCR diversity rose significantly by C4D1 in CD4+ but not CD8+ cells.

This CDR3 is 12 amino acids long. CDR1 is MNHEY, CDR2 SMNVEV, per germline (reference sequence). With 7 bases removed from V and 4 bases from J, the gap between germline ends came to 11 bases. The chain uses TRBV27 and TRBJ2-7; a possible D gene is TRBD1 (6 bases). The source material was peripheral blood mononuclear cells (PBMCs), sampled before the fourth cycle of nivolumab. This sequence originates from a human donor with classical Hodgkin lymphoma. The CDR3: CASKQQGYEQYF. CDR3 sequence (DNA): TGTGCCAGCAAACAACAGGGTTACGAGCAGTACTTC.